This T cell receptor beta chain was identified in a study of cytomegalovirus exposure and HLA in healthy donors. Findings of the study overall: Within an earlier analysis, most TCR beta V segments proved productive either about 90% or about 30% of the time.

It was with 60 Vbeta and 13 Jbeta primers that the PCR ran. TCRdb's table, derived via immunoSEQ multiplex PCR, lists solely in-frame clones and lacks some. This table has about 130,000 clones, roughly four fifths appearing once. V shed 5 bases and J shed 5 bases, with 10 bases lying between them. Germline V lookup: CDR1 SGHTA, CDR2 FQGNSA. The CDR3 totals 13 residues. A remark on this clone: Its antigen is not identified.

Healthy bone marrow donors made up the donors. Sequenced: PBMCs. The TCR originated in a boy aged 10-17 years in good health and CMV-seronegative. V and J are TRBV7-2 and TRBJ2-1, with a possible D match to TRBD1 (6 bases). In nucleotides, the CDR3 is TGTGCCAGCAGCATCACAGGGAACAATGAGCAGTTCTTC. The encoded protein is CASSITGNNEQFF.